This passage covers 26 T cell receptor beta chains from one sample sequenced in a study of T cells in Graves' hyperthyroidism and ophthalmopathy. TCR beta CDR3 region amplification was performed from RNA transcripts. In the first-round RT-PCR of the TCR CDR3, the HTBI primer set was used. From the multiplex PCR reads, TCRdb called clonotypes with MiXCR, one entry per CDR3 protein. In the table there are hundreds of thousands of distinct CDR3 sequences, approximately 14% of which are singletons. Material for sequencing was blood. These receptors came from a man aged 18 to 30 with Graves' ophthalmopathy.

This clonotype was observed many times. V is TRBV7-9 and J is TRBJ2-1; no reliable D call. Germline V gene data show CDR1 as SEHNR and CDR2 as FQNEAQ (reference sequence). This CDR3 region has 13 residues. The germline V and J ends were trimmed by 6 bases and 8 bases, with 14 bases remaining between them. The CDR3, as DNA: TGTGCCAGCAGGGGAAATTGGGCTGATGAGCAGTTCTTC. Protein sequence: CASRGNWADEQFF.

In this sample, this clonotype turned up many times. CDR3 DNA sequence: TGCAGTGCGACCGGGGGGAACACTGAAGCTTTCTTT. Amino acids: CSATGGNTEAFF. The V and J genes are TRBV20-1 and TRBJ1-1, with a possible D match to TRBD1 (5 bases). The germline gives CDR1 DFQATT, CDR2 SNEGSKA (reference sequence). The CDR3 totals 12 residues. V lost 6 bases, J lost 1 base, and 9 bases lay in between.

This clonotype was detected many times. The chain employs TRBV6-1 and TRBJ1-1, with TRBD1 matching over 10 bases. Germline trimming cut 5 bases from V and 11 bases from J; bases unmatched to any gene: 8. Germline values: CDR1 MNHNS, CDR2 SASEGT. The CDR3 extends over 13 amino acids. CDR3 in DNA: TGTGCCAGCAGTCAGGGACAGGGGTTTAACGCTTTCTTT. This codes for CASSQGQGFNAFF.

This clonotype was detected many times. The chain uses TRBV6-5 and TRBJ1-2, with TRBD1 identical over 7 bases. Trimming removed 2 bases from V and 1 base from J; junction bases left unmatched: 4. Germline CDR1 and CDR2: MNHEY and SVGAGI. CDR3 length: 15 amino acids. The CDR3 protein is CASSYATGFNYGYTF. The CDR3 nucleotides are TGTGCCAGCAGTTACGCGACAGGGTTTAACTATGGCTACACCTTC.

The rearrangement links TRBV9 to TRBJ2-5, with 8 bases aligning to TRBD2. The germline V gene has CDR1 SGDLS and CDR2 YYNGEE. V trimming: 4 bases; J trimming: 1 base; junction bases outside the gene matches: 15. CDR3 length equals 18 residues. The CDR3 bases are TGTGCCAGCAGCCGTAGGGGGGCAGCGGGGGCGTCCCAAGAGACCCAGTACTTC. Encoded protein: CASSRRGAAGASQETQYF.

Regarding this clonotype: The junction does not match germline at one end; this may be a read error. DNA for the CDR3: TGTGCCATCAGTGGTGTTTCGAACACCGGGAAGCTGTTTTTT. It encodes CAISGVSNTGKLFF. The chain joins TRBV10-3 to TRBJ2-2; a weak D match, TRBD2 (5 bases). Germline V gene sequence: CDR1 ENHRY, CDR2 SYGVKD. The CDR3 runs 14 residues.

This clonotype was found many times. J is TRBJ2-3 and V is TRBV3-1; TRBD1 matches 8 bases. Trimming cost V 0 bases and J 4 bases; bases outside gene matches: 3. The CDR3 loop spans 15 amino acids. The germline CDR1 and CDR2 sequences are LGHDT and YNNKEL (reference sequence). The CDR3 coding sequence is TGTGCCAGCAGCCAAGAAGCAGGGGGCGCAGATACGCAGTATTTT. Translated, it gives CASSQEAGGADTQYF.

Details on this clonotype: A much larger clone lies a single base off, so this may be a read error. J is TRBJ2-2 and V is TRBV2; unclear D gene. This CDR3 has 12 residues. The germline gives CDR1 SNHLY, CDR2 FYNNEI. The CDR3 sequence is CTSSENRGELFF. The CDR3 DNA follows: TGTACCAGCAGTGAAAATAGAGGGGAGCTGTTTTTT.

This clonotype was counted a few times. The chain uses TRBV6-1 and TRBJ2-3, with 11 bases aligning to TRBD2. Losses at the gene ends were 5 bases for V and 6 bases for J; bases not matched to a gene: 10. This CDR3 is 16 amino acids long. Germline V gives CDR1 MNHNS, CDR2 SASEGT. CDR3 bases: TGTGCCAGCAGTCTACTTAGCGGGGGGGCCGTGGATACGCAGTATTTT. It translates to CASSLLSGGAVDTQYF.

The table lists this clonotype with many counts. V is TRBV7-2 and J is TRBJ2-1, with no clear D. CDR1 and CDR2 from the germline V gene are SGHTA and FQGNSA. Between the trimmed V and J ends, which lost 5 bases and 0 bases, there was a span of 11 bases. This CDR3 region has 15 residues. DNA for the CDR3: TGTGCCAGCAGCACAATATCCCTCTCCTACAATGAGCAGTTCTTC. Translation gives CASSTISLSYNEQFF.

The V and J genes are TRBV5-5 and TRBJ2-7; D is uncertain. V lost 0 bases to trimming and J lost 6 bases, with 10 bases between them. This CDR3 is 13 amino acids long. Germline V gives CDR1 SGHKS, CDR2 YYEKEE (reference sequence). The CDR3: CASSLGGALEQYF. CDR3 nucleotide sequence: TGTGCCAGCAGCTTGGGTGGAGCCCTCGAGCAGTACTTC. The whole variable domain, remainder taken from reference TRBV5-5 and TRBJ2-7, is DAGVTQSPTHLIKTRGQQVTLRCSPISGHKSVSWYQQVLGQGPQFIFQYYEKEERGRGNFPDRFSARQFPNYSSELNVNALLLGDSALYLCASSLGGALEQYFGPGTRLTVT.

There are many counts of this clonotype. The chain joins TRBV20-1 to TRBJ2-3; 9 positions agree with TRBD1. With V trimmed by 6 bases and J by 4 bases, 8 bases remained unmatched. The germline gives CDR1 DFQATT, CDR2 SNEGSKA (reference sequence). The CDR3 is 14 amino acids. This CDR3 is CSANPGQGPDTQYF. The CDR3 DNA follows: TGCAGTGCCAATCCGGGACAGGGACCAGATACGCAGTATTTT.

A few counts support this clonotype. V usage is TRBV24-1 and J usage is TRBJ2-3; the D gene could be TRBD1 or TRBD2 (5 bases each). CDR1 and CDR2 from the germline V gene are KGHDR and SFDVKD. The CDR3 spans 17 residues. Trimming took 0 bases from V and 11 from J, leaving 23 bases between them. CDR3 region: CATSDLAGTASHQGQYF. As DNA, the CDR3 is TGTGCCACCAGTGATTTGGCCGGGACCGCTAGCCACCAAGGGCAGTATTTT.

This clonotype was seen more than once but under ten times. The rearrangement uses TRBV19 and TRBJ1-2; no firm D call. Between the trimmed V and J ends, which lost 7 bases and 4 bases, there was a span of 13 bases. The V gene's germline CDR1 is LNHDA and CDR2 SQIVND (reference sequence). The CDR3 contains 13 residues. CDR3 bases: TGTGCCAGTATGCCGGCGCTAAGCTATGGCTACACCTTC. It is translated as CASMPALSYGYTF.

This clonotype was detected ten times or more. V usage is TRBV7-2 and J usage is TRBJ2-2; D is ambiguous. The germline gives CDR1 SGHTA, CDR2 FQGNSA. Trimming cost V 5 bases and J 1 base, with 14 bases left between them. The CDR3 length is 16 residues. CDR3: CASSIIMVGNTGELFF. CDR3 in DNA: TGTGCCAGCAGCATAATCATGGTGGGGAACACCGGGGAGCTGTTTTTT. The full variable domain, rest sourced from reference TRBV7-2 and TRBJ2-2, is GAGVSQSPSNKVTEKGKDVELRCDPISGHTALYWYRQSLGQGLEFLIYFQGNSAPDKSGLPSDRFSAERTGGSVSTLTIQRTQQEDSAVYLCASSIIMVGNTGELFFGEGSRLTVL.

A few counts support this clonotype. This chain links TRBV9 with TRBJ1-6; D possibly corresponds to TRBD1 (6 bases). The CDR3 covers 15 residues. Trimming took off 3 bases at V and 5 bases at J, with 12 bases between the two ends. The germline CDR1 and CDR2 sequences are SGDLS and YYNGEE. CDR3 sequence (DNA): TGTGCCAGCAGCGCAAAGACAGGAAATAATTCACCCCTCCACTTT. Translation gives CASSAKTGNNSPLHF.

This clonotype was seen at least ten times. The chain couples TRBV29-1 to TRBJ2-2; D is uncertain. This CDR3 region has 12 residues. CDR1 and CDR2 from the germline V gene are SQVTM and ANQGSEA. The V end lost 4 bases, the J end lost 6 bases, and 9 bases lay between the germline ends. CDR3 residues: CSVVIPSGELFF. In DNA, the CDR3 is TGCAGCGTTGTAATTCCCTCCGGGGAGCTGTTTTTT.

The chain combines TRBV24-1 with TRBJ2-1; D is ambiguous. Germline V gives CDR1 KGHDR, CDR2 SFDVKD. Trimming cost V 10 bases and J 4 bases, with 7 bases left between them. The CDR3 consists of 11 residues. CDR3: CATSKYNEQFF. CDR3 sequence (DNA): TGTGCCACTTCGAAGTACAATGAGCAGTTCTTC.

The rearrangement links TRBV6-1 to TRBJ1-1, with 9 bases fitting TRBD1. Germline V gives CDR1 MNHNS, CDR2 SASEGT. The CDR3 runs to 16 residues. J lost 3 bases, V lost 1 base, and 6 bases had no gene match. The CDR3 nucleotides are TGTGCCAGCAGTGAAGAGACAGGGGGATGGGACACTGAAGCTTTCTTT. As protein: CASSEETGGWDTEAFF.

The chain couples TRBV27 to TRBJ2-2; D is uncertain. Germline V gene data show CDR1 as MNHEY and CDR2 as SMNVEV (reference sequence). V lost 7 bases and J 3 bases, leaving 21 bases between the germline ends. The length of the CDR3 is 17 residues. In DNA, the CDR3 is TGTGCCAGCACCTTCTCGGAAACGTTCATTGACACCGGGGAGCTGTTTTTT. As protein: CASTFSETFIDTGELFF.

Turning to this clonotype: Given a much more abundant clone one base away, this may be a read error. CDR3 nucleotide sequence: TGTGTCAGCAGCCAAGGGACTAGCATCGTCTACGAGCAGTACTTC. Translated: CVSSQGTSIVYEQYF. This chain links TRBV3-1 with TRBJ2-7; the match to TRBD2 covers 9 bases. CDR1 and CDR2 from the germline V gene are LGHDT and YNNKEL (reference sequence). The CDR3 covers 15 residues.

This clonotype was found many times. The chain couples TRBV7-9 to TRBJ1-1, with D unclear. Germline V gene lookup returns CDR1 SEHNR and CDR2 FQNEAQ (reference sequence). The CDR3 has 14 amino acids. V was shortened by 2 bases and J by 1 base, with 8 bases between the two germline ends. The CDR3 loop reads CASSLLNKNTEAFF. In DNA, the CDR3 is TGTGCCAGCAGCTTACTAAACAAGAACACTGAAGCTTTCTTT.

This clonotype was counted at least ten times. The gene calls are TRBV13 and TRBJ2-1; TRBD1 aligns across 10 bases. V was clipped by 4 bases and J by 4 bases; unmatched bases: 7. Per germline, CDR1 PRHDT and CDR2 FYEKMQ (reference sequence). The CDR3 has 16 amino acids. CDR3: CASSSGGTGAYNEQFF. In DNA form, the CDR3 reads TGTGCCAGCAGCTCAGGGGGGACAGGGGCATACAATGAGCAGTTCTTC.

This clonotype showed up just a few times. With a much larger clone just one base away, this may be a read error. This chain joins TRBV9 and TRBJ2-3; D is unresolved. The CDR3 loop spans 12 amino acids. Trimming removed 0 bases from V and 3 bases from J, with 2 bases in between. Germline V gene sequence: CDR1 SGDLS, CDR2 YYNGEE. The CDR3, as DNA: TGTGCCAGCAGCGTAGAGACAGATACGCAGTATTTT. Encoded protein: CASSVETDTQYF. Supplemented by reference TRBV9 and TRBJ2-3, the full variable domain reads DSGVTQTPKHLITATGQRVTLRCSPRSGDLSVYWYQQSLDQGLQFLIQYYNGEERAKGNILERFSAQQFPDLHSELNLSSLELGDSALYFCASSVETDTQYFGPGTRLTVL.

The CDR3 reads CASKVLGENTDTQYF. For the CDR3, the DNA is TGTGCCAGTAAGGTCCTGGGAGAAAACACAGATACGCAGTATTTT. The V and J genes are TRBV19 and TRBJ2-3; a weak D match, TRBD2 (5 bases). Germline CDR1 is LNHDA and CDR2 is SQIVND (reference sequence). This CDR3 region has 15 residues. Between the trimmed V and J ends, which lost 7 bases and 2 bases, there was a span of 16 bases.

The chain uses TRBV10-3 and TRBJ1-3, with unresolved D. Deletions cut 2 bases from V and 2 bases from J, with 13 bases between. The CDR3 totals 16 residues. Germline CDR1 ENHRY, CDR2 SYGVKD. DNA for the CDR3: TGTGCCATCAGTGAGGAACAAGACGGGCCTGGAAACACCATATATTTT. Its translation is CAISEEQDGPGNTIYF.